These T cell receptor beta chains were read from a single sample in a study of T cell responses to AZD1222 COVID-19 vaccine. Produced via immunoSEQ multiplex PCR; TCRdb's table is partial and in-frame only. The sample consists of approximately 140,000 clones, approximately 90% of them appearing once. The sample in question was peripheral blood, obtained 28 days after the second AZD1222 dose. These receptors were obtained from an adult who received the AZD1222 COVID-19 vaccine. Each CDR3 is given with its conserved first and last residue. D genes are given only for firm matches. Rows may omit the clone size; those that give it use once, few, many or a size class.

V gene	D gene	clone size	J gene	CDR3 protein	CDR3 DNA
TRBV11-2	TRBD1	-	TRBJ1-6	CASSAGQYNSPLHF	TGTGCCAGCAGCGCGGGACAGTATAATTCACCCCTCCACTTT
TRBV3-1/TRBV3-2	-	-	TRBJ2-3	CASSPRGRGWDDTQYF	TGTGCCAGCAGCCCCAGGGGCAGGGGTTGGGACGATACGCAGTATTTT
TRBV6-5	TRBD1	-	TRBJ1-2	CASRGLDRGKVGYTF	TGTGCCAGCAGGGGACTGGACAGGGGGAAGGTTGGCTACACCTTC
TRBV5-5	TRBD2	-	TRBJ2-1	CASSLGSGGFYNEQFF	TGTGCCAGCAGCTTGGGAAGCGGGGGTTTTTACAATGAGCAGTTCTTC
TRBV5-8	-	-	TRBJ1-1	CASSLDLGPAEAFF	TGTGCCAGCAGCCTGGACCTCGGCCCCGCTGAAGCTTTCTTT
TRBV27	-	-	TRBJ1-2	CASSPGGGGYTF	TGTGCCAGCAGTCCCGGTGGGGGTGGCTACACCTTC
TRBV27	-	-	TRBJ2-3	CASSQGGLDTQYF	TGTGCCAGCAGTCAGGGTGGGTTAGATACGCAGTATTTT
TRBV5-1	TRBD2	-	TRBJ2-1	CASSLATSGGDEQFF	TGCGCCAGCAGCTTGGCAACTAGCGGGGGGGATGAGCAGTTCTTC
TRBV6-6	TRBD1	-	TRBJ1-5	CASSAGQGDQPQHF	TGTGCCAGCAGTGCCGGACAGGGCGATCAGCCCCAGCATTTT
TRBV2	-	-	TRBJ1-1	CASSQGVGEAFF	TGTGCCAGCAGTCAAGGGGTAGGTGAAGCTTTCTTT
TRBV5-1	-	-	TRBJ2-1	CASSLKEDIGGYNEQFF	TGCGCCAGCAGCTTGAAGGAGGACATTGGGGGCTACAATGAGCAGTTCTTC
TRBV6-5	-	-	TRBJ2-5	CASSPVGTETQYF	TGTGCCAGCAGTCCAGTGGGTACAGAGACCCAGTACTTC
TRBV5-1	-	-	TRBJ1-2	CASSPLGTYGYTF	TGCGCCAGCAGCCCCCTCGGAACCTATGGCTACACCTTC
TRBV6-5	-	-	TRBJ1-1	CASSYWLGPTEAFF	TGTGCCAGCAGTTACTGGCTCGGCCCCACTGAAGCTTTCTTT
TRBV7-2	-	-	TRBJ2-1	CASSLGRGPYNEQFF	TGTGCCAGCAGCTTAGGCAGGGGCCCCTACAATGAGCAGTTCTTC
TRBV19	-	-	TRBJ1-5	CASNRENNQPQHF	TGTGCCAGTAATCGAGAGAACAATCAGCCCCAGCATTTT
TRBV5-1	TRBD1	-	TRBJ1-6	CASSPRDRGSSPLHF	TGCGCCAGCAGCCCCCGGGACAGGGGGTCTTCACCCCTCCACTTT
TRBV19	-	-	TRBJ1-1	CASSPRGLNTEAFF	TGTGCCAGTAGCCCTAGGGGGTTGAACACTGAAGCTTTCTTT
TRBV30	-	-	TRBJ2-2	CASGPIRGTGELFF	TGTGCCTCGGGACCTATACGGGGCACCGGGGAGCTGTTTTTT
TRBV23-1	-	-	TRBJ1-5	CASSNGAAIIYSNQPQHF	TGCGCCAGCAGTAACGGCGCAGCCATTATTTATAGCAATCAGCCCCAGCATTTT
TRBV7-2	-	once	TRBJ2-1	CASSLSRNEQFF	TGTGCCAGCAGCTTATCCCGTAATGAGCAGTTCTTC
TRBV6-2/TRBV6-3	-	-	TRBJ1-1	CASSNTEAFF	TGTGCCAGCAGTAACACTGAAGCTTTCTTT
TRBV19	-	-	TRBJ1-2	CASTPSYGTLYGYTF	TGTGCCAGTACTCCGTCATACGGGACTCTCTATGGCTACACCTTC
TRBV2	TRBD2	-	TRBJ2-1	CASSLSGNWHNEQFF	TGTGCCAGCAGTTTAAGCGGGAACTGGCACAATGAGCAGTTCTTC
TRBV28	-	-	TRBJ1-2	CASSFLLYPGGYTF	TGTGCCAGCAGTTTTTTGCTCTACCCCGGAGGCTACACCTTC
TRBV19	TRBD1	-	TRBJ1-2	CASSTGTDLNYGYTF	TGTGCCAGTAGTACCGGGACAGACCTTAACTATGGCTACACCTTC
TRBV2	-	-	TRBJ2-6	CASKEIGGANVLTF	TGTGCCAGCAAGGAGATAGGAGGGGCCAACGTCCTGACTTTC
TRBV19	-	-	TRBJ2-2	CASSIGGNTGELFF	TGTGCCAGTAGTATCGGGGGGAACACCGGGGAGCTGTTTTTT
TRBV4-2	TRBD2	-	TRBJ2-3	CASSQELAGKADTQYF	TGTGCCAGCAGCCAAGAGTTAGCGGGGAAGGCAGATACGCAGTATTTT
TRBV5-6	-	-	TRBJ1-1	CASSPTSEAEAFF	TGTGCCAGCAGCCCGACGAGTGAGGCTGAAGCTTTCTTT
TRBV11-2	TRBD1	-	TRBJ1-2	CASSFMTGNYGYTF	TGTGCCAGCAGCTTTATGACAGGGAACTATGGCTACACCTTC
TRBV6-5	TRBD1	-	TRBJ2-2	CASLDRVAGELFF	TGTGCCAGCCTAGACAGGGTGGCCGGGGAGCTGTTTTTT
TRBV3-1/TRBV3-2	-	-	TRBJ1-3	CASSRAGFGNTIYF	TGTGCCAGCAGCCGGGCAGGCTTCGGAAACACCATATATTTT
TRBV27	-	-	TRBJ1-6	CASSLLGAVYNSPLHF	TGTGCCAGCAGTTTATTAGGGGCCGTCTATAATTCACCCCTCCACTTT
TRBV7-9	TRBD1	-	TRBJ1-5	CASSLVSGGDFNQPQHF	TGTGCCAGCAGCTTAGTTTCAGGGGGCGACTTCAATCAGCCCCAGCATTTT
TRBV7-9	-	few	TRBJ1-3	CASSLETGNTIYF	TGTGCCAGCAGCTTAGAGACCGGAAACACCATATATTTT